This T cell receptor (beta chain) appears in the sequencing data of a study of cytomegalovirus exposure and HLA in healthy donors. Measured with immunoSEQ multiplex PCR; TCRdb has only the in-frame clones, and not every one. The data show 110,000 or so clones, with almost 90% seen just once and roughly 2.2% held by the top ten. Study outcomes and limitations: In vitro, three CMV-associated chains proved specific for CMV antigens.

Trimming took 3 bases from V and 12 from J, leaving 18 bases between them. CDR3 length equals 13 residues. Per the germline V gene, CDR1 is SGHDT and CDR2 is YYEEEE. Concerning this clone: Its target is not known.

The chain couples TRBV5-6 to TRBJ1-1, with a possible D match to TRBD1 (6 bases). The source is a woman aged 18-29 years in good health and CMV-seronegative. Sequencing input: PBMCs. CDR3 protein: CASSWGGTSNPFF. In DNA, the CDR3 is TGTGCCAGCAGCTGGGGGGGGACAAGTAATCCTTTCTTT.